The entry that follows covers one TCR beta chain sequence. V shed 1 base and J shed 4 bases, with 14 bases lying between them. The CDR3 extends over 16 amino acids. Germline-derived CDR1 and CDR2 are SGHNT and YENEEA. This entry comes from a study of blood T cell repertoires in COVID-19. Only in-frame clones appear in the TCRdb table, and some are missing; sequencing was by immunoSEQ multiplex PCR. The sample lists over 100,000 clones; about 89% were seen once. This sequence joins TRBV11-3 and TRBJ2-1, with D perhaps TRBD1 (6 bases). The TCR was taken from a human donor in a cohort sampled during active COVID-19. The sequencing input was peripheral blood. Written as DNA, the CDR3 is TGTGCCAGCAGCTTAGGGGCAGGGGCTCAGTACAATGAGCAGTTCTTC. It yields the protein CASSLGAGAQYNEQFF.